This entry lists 27 T cell receptor beta chains sequenced from one sample in a study of blood T cell repertoires in COVID-19. Only in-frame clones appear in the TCRdb table, and some are missing; sequencing was by immunoSEQ multiplex PCR. The table records about 190,000 clones, about four fifths of them present only once. Sequenced input: peripheral blood. The receptor set was obtained from a woman aged 70-85 years with active or convalescent COVID-19.

V gene TRBV2 combines with J gene TRBJ2-5, with TRBD2 identical over 9 bases. In germline, CDR1 is SNHLY, CDR2 FYNNEI. The CDR3 contains 13 residues. The J segment lost 4 bases and the V segment lost 6 bases, leaving 3 bases of the junction unmatched. CDR3 sequence: CASRRAGGETQYF. DNA for the CDR3: TGTGCCAGCAGGCGAGCGGGAGGAGAGACCCAGTACTTC.

The chain links TRBV30 to TRBJ1-1, with a tentative D call TRBD1 (6 bases). The CDR3 totals 12 residues. CDR1 and CDR2 (germline): GTSNPN, SVGIG (reference sequence). V dropped 0 bases and J dropped 8 bases, with 10 bases sitting between them. The CDR3 DNA reads TGTGCCTGGAGTGTACTGGGGGCCGAAGCTTTCTTT. Its protein is CAWSVLGAEAFF.

This clone was observed a few times. The chain combines TRBV14 with TRBJ1-1, with D possibly being TRBD1 (6 bases). The germline CDR1 and CDR2 sequences are SGHDN and FVKESK. Trimming shortened V by 5 bases and J by 4 bases, and 14 bases separated the two germline ends. The CDR3 spans 14 residues. The CDR3 coding sequence is TGTGCCAGCAGCTTACAGGGCGGTCTCACTGAAGCTTTCTTT. Protein: CASSLQGGLTEAFF.

The chain links TRBV7-9 to TRBJ1-1, with D possibly TRBD1 on 5 matching bases. The CDR3 has 15 residues. Trimming left V 4 bases short and J 2 bases short, with 14 bases between. The germline gives CDR1 SEHNR, CDR2 FQNEAQ (reference sequence). The CDR3 region is CASSYSGRLNTEAFF. DNA of the CDR3: TGTGCCAGCAGCTACTCAGGGCGTCTTAACACTGAAGCTTTCTTT.

This chain joins TRBV4-1 and TRBJ2-1; 11 bases line up with TRBD2. The CDR3 contains 17 residues. J lost 2 bases, V lost 2 bases, and 5 bases had no gene match. Looked up from germline, CDR1 is MGHRA and CDR2 is YSYEKL. CDR3 region: CASSQRASGRPYNEQFF. The CDR3 bases are TGCGCCAGCAGCCAAAGAGCTAGCGGGAGGCCCTACAATGAGCAGTTCTTC.

V and J are TRBV6-5 and TRBJ2-7; 15 bases map to TRBD2. V lost 6 bases to trimming and J lost 3 bases; unmatched junction nucleotides: 0. This CDR3 has 14 residues. CDR1 and CDR2 from the germline V gene are MNHEY and SVGAGI. The CDR3 DNA reads TGTGCCAGCAGGGGACTAGCGGGAGGCTACGAGCAGTACTTC. Protein sequence: CASRGLAGGYEQYF.

Details on this clone: The sample carries other DNA sequences with the same CDR3. The gene calls are TRBV15 and TRBJ1-2; D possibly corresponds to TRBD1 (6 bases). V lost 1 base and J lost 8, with 8 bases in between. The CDR3 sequence is 12 residues long. The germline V gene has CDR1 LNHNV and CDR2 YYDKDF (reference sequence). The CDR3 DNA sequence: TGTGCCACCAGCAGAGGAGGGGGAGGCTACACCTTC. Translated: CATSRGGGGYTF.

The chain couples TRBV7-9 to TRBJ1-1; D unresolved. In germline, CDR1 is SEHNR, CDR2 FQNEAQ (reference sequence). CDR3 size: 13 residues. The V end was cut by 3 bases, the J end by 11 bases, with 16 bases between. For the CDR3, the DNA is TGTGCCAGCAGCTTCGGGCCAACTGGAGGGGCTTTCTTT. Its translation is CASSFGPTGGAFF.

The chain has TRBV28 and TRBJ2-1; TRBD1 matches at 7 bases. After removal of 10 bases from V and 1 base from J, the junction contained 7 bases not matched to a gene. Looked up from germline, CDR1 is MDHEN and CDR2 is SYDVKM. CDR3 length: 14 residues. This CDR3 is CAIKQGISYNEQFF. CDR3 coding DNA: TGTGCCATAAAACAGGGGATATCCTACAATGAGCAGTTCTTC.

The chain has TRBV18 and TRBJ2-1, with 11 positions matching TRBD1. After removal of 4 bases from V and 7 bases from J, the junction contained 6 bases not matched to a gene. Germline values: CDR1 KGHSH, CDR2 LQKENI. This CDR3 region has 15 residues. In DNA form, the CDR3 reads TGTGCCAGCTCACTCACCGGGACAGGGGGGAATGAGCAGTTCTTC. Protein product: CASSLTGTGGNEQFF.

The chain uses TRBV28 and TRBJ1-4; D call uncertain. This CDR3 is 12 amino acids long. The germline V and J ends were trimmed by 4 bases and 11 bases, with 11 bases remaining between them. Germline CDR1 is MDHEN and CDR2 is SYDVKM. As DNA, the CDR3 is TGTGCCAGCAGTTCAACAACAGAGAAACTGTTTTTT. It encodes CASSSTTEKLFF.

The V gene is TRBV7-8, the J gene TRBJ1-1; 7 bases fit TRBD1. CDR1 and CDR2 (germline): SGHVS, FQNEAQ. Trimming at V came to 1 base and at J to 0 bases, leaving 5 bases not matched to a gene. This CDR3 comprises 16 residues. Written as DNA, the CDR3 is TGTGCCAGCAGCTTAGGGCAGGGGGTGATGAACACTGAAGCTTTCTTT. This codes for CASSLGQGVMNTEAFF.

The chain uses TRBV18 and TRBJ2-2; TRBD2 aligns across 13 bases. This CDR3 is 20 amino acids long. V dropped 3 bases and J dropped 5; count of bases not matched to a gene: 15. Germline CDR1 is KGHSH and CDR2 is LQKENI. CDR3 bases: TGTGCCAGCTCACCGCGATCCGGGACTAGCGGGACCACTGGGACCGGGGAGCTGTTTTTT. Translating it yields CASSPRSGTSGTTGTGELFF.

This clone is a singleton in its sample. The CDR3 here is CAGSHTGTGGSWYSYEQYF. The CDR3 DNA follows: TGTGCCGGGTCCCACACCGGGACAGGGGGCTCCTGGTATTCCTACGAGCAGTACTTC. This sequence joins TRBV30 and TRBJ2-7; 12 bases fit TRBD1. The CDR3 has 19 residues. V lost 8 bases and J lost 1; bases outside the gene matches: 21. Per germline, CDR1 GTSNPN and CDR2 SVGIG (reference sequence).

This chain joins TRBV18 and TRBJ2-3; D not certain. Germline V lookup: CDR1 KGHSH, CDR2 LQKENI. The length of the CDR3 is 14 residues. V lost 4 bases to trimming and J lost 0 bases, with 8 bases between them. CDR3 protein: CASSLTGSTDTQYF. Here the CDR3 DNA reads TGTGCCAGCTCACTCACCGGGAGCACAGATACGCAGTATTTT.

This clone has only a few counts. V gene TRBV7-8 combines with J gene TRBJ1-6; D is uncertain. This CDR3 has 13 amino acids. In germline, CDR1 is SGHVS, CDR2 FQNEAQ. V was shortened by 2 bases and J by 8 bases, with 7 bases between the two germline ends. CDR3 protein: CASSLTVDSPLHF. Here the CDR3 DNA reads TGTGCCAGCAGCTTAACGGTGGATTCACCCCTCCACTTT. Filled out from reference TRBV7-8 and TRBJ1-6, the complete variable domain reads GAGVSQSPRYKVAKRGQDVALRCDPISGHVSLFWYQQALGQGPEFLTYFQNEAQLDKSGLPSDRFFAERPEGSVSTLKIQRTQQEDSAVYLCASSLTVDSPLHFGNGTRLTVT.

The CDR3 here is CASSPGGPMDTEQFF. CDR3 nucleotides: TGTGCCAGCTCACCCGGCGGGCCTATGGATACTGAGCAGTTCTTC. V is TRBV18 and J is TRBJ2-1, with TRBD2 as a possible D gene (5 bases). The germline V gene has CDR1 KGHSH and CDR2 LQKENI. This CDR3 comprises 15 residues. Between the trimmed V and J ends, which lost 3 bases and 9 bases, there was a span of 18 bases.

This clone came up once. CDR3 DNA sequence: TGTGCCAGCAGCCAAGTCCGGGTGCAGCCTGCATGCAATGAGCAGTTCTTC. Amino acids: CASSQVRVQPACNEQFF. J is TRBJ2-1 and V is TRBV4-2, with D uncertain. CDR3 size: 17 residues. Germline V gene lookup returns CDR1 LGHNA and CDR2 YNFKEQ. V was pared by 1 base and J by 6 bases, with 19 bases between.

This chain uses TRBV5-1 with TRBJ1-3; a possible D gene is TRBD1 (5 bases). The CDR3 is 14 amino acids. The V end lost 2 bases, the J end lost 8 bases, and 14 bases lay between the germline ends. Germline-derived CDR1 and CDR2 are SGHRS and YFSETQ. CDR3 sequence (DNA): TGCGCCAGCAGCTTAGACAGTCAGGCCTACACCATATATTTT. Amino acids: CASSLDSQAYTIYF.

CDR3 in amino acids: CASTRTSGRAPYEQYF. In DNA form, the CDR3 reads TGTGCCAGCACTCGGACTAGCGGGAGGGCCCCCTACGAGCAGTACTTC. This rearrangement joins TRBV9 to TRBJ2-7; 15 bases agree with TRBD2. Germline CDR1 reads SGDLS; CDR2 reads YYNGEE. Losses at the gene ends were 6 bases for V and 2 bases for J; bases not matched to a gene: 6. The length of the CDR3 is 16 residues.

V gene TRBV6-6 combines with J gene TRBJ1-2; TRBD1 matches 8 bases. Germline loops: CDR1 MNHNY, CDR2 SVGAGI (reference sequence). The ends lost 6 bases at V and 2 bases at J; junction bases unmatched: 2. The CDR3 sequence is 13 residues long. For the CDR3, the DNA is TGTGCCAGCAGGACAGGGGTGAACTATGGCTACACCTTC. Translated, it gives CASRTGVNYGYTF.

The V and J genes are TRBV27 and TRBJ2-1, with 10 positions matching TRBD2. The length of the CDR3 is 13 residues. V shed 2 bases and J 15 bases; nucleotides not matched to a gene: 7. In germline, CDR1 is MNHEY, CDR2 SMNVEV (reference sequence). The CDR3 region is CASSLASGRALFF. In nucleotides, the CDR3 is TGTGCCAGCAGTTTAGCTAGCGGGAGAGCGCTGTTCTTC.

V usage is TRBV15 and J usage is TRBJ1-4; 7 bases line up with TRBD1. The CDR3 extends over 17 amino acids. Trimming removed 0 bases from V and 0 bases from J; junction bases left unmatched: 4. Per the germline V gene, CDR1 is LNHNV and CDR2 is YYDKDF (reference sequence). CDR3 nucleotides: TGTGCCACCAGCAGAGATCTAGGGACAGCAACTAATGAAAAACTGTTTTTT. This encodes CATSRDLGTATNEKLFF.

The chain combines TRBV2 with TRBJ2-1; 10 bases align to TRBD1. This CDR3 has 14 residues. In germline, CDR1 is SNHLY, CDR2 FYNNEI. V shed 5 bases, J shed 8 bases, and the junction held 6 bases outside the gene matches. The CDR3, as DNA: TGTGCCAGCAGTCCCGGGACAGGGGATTATGAGCAGTTCTTC. Its translation is CASSPGTGDYEQFF.

The chain carries TRBV28 and TRBJ2-1; D is perhaps TRBD2 (7 bases). Germline loops: CDR1 MDHEN, CDR2 SYDVKM. Trimming stripped 6 bases from V and 0 bases from J, with 15 bases between. The CDR3 totals 16 residues. The CDR3 DNA sequence: TGTGCCAGCAGCCGAGCCGGGGGGCGCTCCTACAATGAGCAGTTCTTC. Protein: CASSRAGGRSYNEQFF.

This sequence joins TRBV2 and TRBJ1-3; D perhaps matches TRBD1 (5 bases). This CDR3 is 13 amino acids long. Germline V CDR1 and CDR2: SNHLY, FYNNEI. V lost 5 bases, J lost 4 bases, and 9 bases lay in between. The CDR3 reads CASSMGQGNTIYF. The CDR3 nucleotides read TGTGCCAGCAGTATGGGGCAAGGAAACACCATATATTTT.

The J gene is TRBJ1-5, the V gene TRBV5-1, with 9 bases lining up with TRBD1. Looked up from germline, CDR1 is SGHRS and CDR2 is YFSETQ. The J segment lost 6 bases and the V segment lost 0 bases, leaving 7 bases of the junction unmatched. CDR3 length: 16 amino acids. The CDR3 spells CASSLGQGENIQPQHF. CDR3 nucleotide sequence: TGCGCCAGCAGCTTGGGACAGGGGGAAAATATTCAGCCCCAGCATTTT.